This is a list of T cell receptor beta chains from one sample in a study of T cells in Graves' hyperthyroidism and ophthalmopathy. Using its own MiXCR run on the multiplex PCR reads, TCRdb lists one record per CDR3 protein. The sample carries 350,000 to 400,000 distinct CDR3 sequences, less than 20% recorded once. The specimen was blood. The receptors were gathered from a man aged 18 to 30 with Graves' ophthalmopathy. The CDR3 runs from the conserved cysteine through the conserved F or W. The D gene is left open where the match is weak. A row's size may be missing; if present it is once, few, many or a size class.

cdr3_nt cdr3_aa clone_size v_call d_call j_call
TGTGCCAGCAGCCAAACCCGCGAGCAGTACTTC CASSQTREQYF many TRBV3-1 . TRBJ2-7
TGTGCCAGCTCACCACTCCAAACAATTCGAAACACCATATATTTT CASSPLQTIRNTIYF . TRBV18 . TRBJ1-3
TGTGCCAGCAGTCGGGACTCTAGCGGGGGGGTACTCTACAATGAGCAGTTCTTC CASSRDSSGGVLYNEQFF . TRBV7-9 TRBD2 TRBJ2-1
TGTGCCAGCAGTGGAACCGGGACCAAGCAGTACTTC CASSGTGTKQYF . TRBV25-1 . TRBJ2-7
TGTGCCAGCAGCGACTCGACTTACACCGGGGAGCTGTTTTTT CASSDSTYTGELFF . TRBV7-3 . TRBJ2-2
TGTGCCAGCAGCATCAGGGGATCGTTGGAAAAACTGTTTTTT CASSIRGSLEKLFF few TRBV6-1 . TRBJ1-4
TGTGCCAGCAGTTCGAACAGGAATGGCTACACCTTC CASSSNRNGYTF many TRBV27 . TRBJ1-2
TGTGCCAGCAGCTTACCAGACGGTCAAGAGACCCAGTACTTC CASSLPDGQETQYF many TRBV7-9 . TRBJ2-5
TGTGCCAGCAGGGTGACAGGGGGAGCCTACGAGCAGTACTTC CASRVTGGAYEQYF . TRBV6-1 TRBD1 TRBJ2-7
TGTGCCAGCAGCTTAGATTGGGGAGGCACTAACTATGGCTACACCTTC CASSLDWGGTNYGYTF many TRBV11-2 . TRBJ1-2
TGTGCCAGCAGCTTGGTCAGGGATTATGGCTACACCTTC CASSLVRDYGYTF . TRBV5-6 . TRBJ1-2
TGTGCCAGCAGCTTGGAGACAGGGTACTACAATGAGCAGTTCTTC CASSLETGYYNEQFF once TRBV7-9 TRBD1 TRBJ2-1
TGTGCCAGCAGTTTTAGGAGGGGGGGTTACGAGCAGTACTTC CASSFRRGGYEQYF many TRBV12-3/TRBV12-4 . TRBJ2-7
TGCAGTGCTAGAGATGGAGATTCACCCCTCCACTTT CSARDGDSPLHF many TRBV20-1 . TRBJ1-6
TGTGCCAGCAGTCGGAGTGGGGGGGTAGGCAATCAGCCCCAGCATTTT CASSRSGGVGNQPQHF few TRBV27 . TRBJ1-5
TGCGCCAGCAGACGGACACCGAACTCTGGGGCCAACGTCCTGACTTTC CASRRTPNSGANVLTF . TRBV5-1 . TRBJ2-6
TGTGCCAGCCGGTCCAGTTGGCAGGGGGTTGGGGAGACCCAGTACTTC CASRSSWQGVGETQYF . TRBV6-1 TRBD1 TRBJ2-5